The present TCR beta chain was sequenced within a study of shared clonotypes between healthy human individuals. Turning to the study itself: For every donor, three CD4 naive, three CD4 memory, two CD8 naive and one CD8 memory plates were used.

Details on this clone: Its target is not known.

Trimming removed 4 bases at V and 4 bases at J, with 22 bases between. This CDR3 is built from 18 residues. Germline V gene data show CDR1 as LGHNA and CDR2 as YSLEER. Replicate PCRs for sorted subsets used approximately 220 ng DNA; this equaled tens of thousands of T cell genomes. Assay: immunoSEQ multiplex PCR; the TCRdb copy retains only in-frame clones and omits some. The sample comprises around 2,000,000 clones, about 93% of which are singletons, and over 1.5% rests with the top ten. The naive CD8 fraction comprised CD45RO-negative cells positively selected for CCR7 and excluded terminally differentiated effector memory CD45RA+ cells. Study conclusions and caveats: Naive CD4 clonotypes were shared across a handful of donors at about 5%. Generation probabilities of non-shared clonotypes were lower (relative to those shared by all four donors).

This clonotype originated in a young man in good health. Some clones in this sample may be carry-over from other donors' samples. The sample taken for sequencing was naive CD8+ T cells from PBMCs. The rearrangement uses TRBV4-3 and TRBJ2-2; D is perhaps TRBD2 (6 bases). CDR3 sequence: CASSPSRLGRIGTGELFF. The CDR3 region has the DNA TGCGCCAGCAGCCCCTCAAGACTGGGGAGGATCGGCACCGGGGAGCTGTTTTTT.